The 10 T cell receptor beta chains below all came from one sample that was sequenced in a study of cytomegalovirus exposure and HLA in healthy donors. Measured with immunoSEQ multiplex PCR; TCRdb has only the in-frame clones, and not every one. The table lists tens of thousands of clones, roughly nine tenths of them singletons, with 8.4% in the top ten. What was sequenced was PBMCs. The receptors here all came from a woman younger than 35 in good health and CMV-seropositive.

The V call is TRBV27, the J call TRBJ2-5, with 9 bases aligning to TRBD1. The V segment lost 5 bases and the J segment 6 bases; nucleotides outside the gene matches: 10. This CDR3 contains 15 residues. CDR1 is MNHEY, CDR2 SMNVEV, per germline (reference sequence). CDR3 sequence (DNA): TGTGCCAGCAGTCTCCATCGGGACAGGGATAAGACCCAGTACTTC. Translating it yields CASSLHRDRDKTQYF.

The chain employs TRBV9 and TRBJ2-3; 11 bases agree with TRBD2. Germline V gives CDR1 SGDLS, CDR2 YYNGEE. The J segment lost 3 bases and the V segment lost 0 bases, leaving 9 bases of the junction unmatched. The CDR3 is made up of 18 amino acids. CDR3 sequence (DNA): TGTGCCAGCAGCGTAGAACTAGCGGGGGTCCCTTCTACAGATACGCAGTATTTT. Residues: CASSVELAGVPSTDTQYF. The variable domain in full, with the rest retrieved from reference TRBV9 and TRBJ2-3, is DSGVTQTPKHLITATGQRVTLRCSPRSGDLSVYWYQQSLDQGLQFLIQYYNGEERAKGNILERFSAQQFPDLHSELNLSSLELGDSALYFCASSVELAGVPSTDTQYFGPGTRLTVL.

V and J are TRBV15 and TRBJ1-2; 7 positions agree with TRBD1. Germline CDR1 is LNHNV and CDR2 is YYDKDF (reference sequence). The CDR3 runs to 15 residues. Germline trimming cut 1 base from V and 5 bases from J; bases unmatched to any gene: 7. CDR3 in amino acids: CATSRAPAGGYGYTF. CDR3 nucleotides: TGTGCCACCAGCAGAGCTCCAGCAGGGGGTTATGGCTACACCTTC.

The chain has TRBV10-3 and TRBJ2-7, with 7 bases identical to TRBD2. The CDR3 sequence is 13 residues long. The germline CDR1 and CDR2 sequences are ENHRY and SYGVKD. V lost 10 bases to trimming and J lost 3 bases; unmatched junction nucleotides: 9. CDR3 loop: CATGSGRYYEQYF. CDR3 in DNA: TGTGCCACGGGTAGCGGGCGGTACTACGAGCAGTACTTC.

CDR3 coding DNA: TGTGCCAGCAGGGACAGGGGGGGAAACACCGGGGAGCTGTTTTTT. This translates into CASRDRGGNTGELFF. The J gene is TRBJ2-2, the V gene TRBV6-5, with 10 bases that match TRBD1. V shed 6 bases and J 2 bases; nucleotides not matched to a gene: 3. The CDR3 runs 15 residues. Germline assignment: CDR1 MNHEY and CDR2 SVGAGI.

CDR3 in amino acids: CASSLASGNSGANVLTF. The CDR3 region has the DNA TGCGCCAGCAGCTTGGCCTCAGGAAACTCTGGGGCCAACGTCCTGACTTTC. The chain recombines TRBV5-1 with TRBJ2-6, with unresolved D. V lost 0 bases to trimming and J lost 0 bases, with 10 bases between them. The germline V gene has CDR1 SGHRS and CDR2 YFSETQ. The CDR3 covers 17 residues. Full variable domain (rest looked up from reference TRBV5-1 and TRBJ2-6): KAGVTQTPRYLIKTRGQQVTLSCSPISGHRSVSWYQQTPGQGLQFLFEYFSETQRNKGNFPGRFSGRQFSNSRSEMNVSTLELGDSALYLCASSLASGNSGANVLTFGAGSRLTVL.

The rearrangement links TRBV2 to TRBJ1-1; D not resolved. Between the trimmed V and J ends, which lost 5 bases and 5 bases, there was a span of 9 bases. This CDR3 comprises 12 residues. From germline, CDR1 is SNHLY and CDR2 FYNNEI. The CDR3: CASSYGQTEAFF. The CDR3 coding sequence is TGTGCCAGCAGTTATGGGCAGACTGAAGCTTTCTTT.

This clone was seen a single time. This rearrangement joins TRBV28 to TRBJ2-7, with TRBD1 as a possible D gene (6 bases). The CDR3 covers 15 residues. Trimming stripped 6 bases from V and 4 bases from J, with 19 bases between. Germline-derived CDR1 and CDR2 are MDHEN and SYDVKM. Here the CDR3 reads CASRTGQTLVYEQYF. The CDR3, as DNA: TGTGCCAGCAGAACCGGACAGACCCTCGTATACGAGCAGTACTTC.

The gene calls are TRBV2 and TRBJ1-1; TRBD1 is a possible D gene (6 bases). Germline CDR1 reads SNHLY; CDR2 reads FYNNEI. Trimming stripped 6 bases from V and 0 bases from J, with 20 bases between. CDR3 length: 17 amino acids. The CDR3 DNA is TGTGCCAGCAGGGAAAGAAGGGAGACAGGCATGAACACTGAAGCTTTCTTT. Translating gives CASRERRETGMNTEAFF.

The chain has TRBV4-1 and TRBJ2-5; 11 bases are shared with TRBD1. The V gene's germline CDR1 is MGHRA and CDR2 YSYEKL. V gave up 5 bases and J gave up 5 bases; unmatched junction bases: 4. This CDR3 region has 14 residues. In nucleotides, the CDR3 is TGCGCCAGCAGCTTTCGGACAGGGGGCGAGACCCAGTACTTC. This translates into CASSFRTGGETQYF.